This T cell receptor beta chain originates from a study of blood T cell repertoires in COVID-19. Study at large: Samples representing acute and convalescent COVID-19 were sourced from the United States, Italy and Spain. Sources were T cells, B-cell-depleted T cells, or PBMCs; the material itself was cDNA or gDNA.

Original data processing: Amplification of reference gene primers provided the estimated nucleated cell counts. Repertoires were generated with immunoSEQ multiplex PCR, while TCRdb's copy carries only in-frame clones and drops some. V and J calls and clone size come straight from that table; D and trimming were deduced from the DNA. The data hold 220,000 or so clones, with about 86% observed a single time. Donors were grouped by their self-reported clinical history. CDR1 and CDR2 from the germline V gene are MNHEY and SVGEGT. Trimming took 2 bases from V and 0 from J; bases not matched to a gene: 9. This CDR3 comprises 18 residues.

V gene TRBV6-2 or TRBV6-3 combines with J gene TRBJ2-3; TRBD2 matches 9 bases. The receptor's source is a woman in her thirties or forties with acute COVID-19. Source material: PBMCs or T cells enriched from blood (not recorded which). The chain's CDR3 is CASSYESGRPASTDTQYF. CDR3 in DNA: TGTGCCAGCAGTTACGAAAGCGGGAGGCCCGCTAGCACAGATACGCAGTATTTT.